This T cell receptor beta chain is from a study of T cell responses to AZD1222 COVID-19 vaccine. Notes on the study in general: Among spike-specific TCRs, nearly half reportedly target unmutated variant regions. Spike-specific TCR breadth and depth went up after people got two AZD1222 doses. Just 5 or 6 AZD1222 recipients tested seropositive at baseline. Most donors were white British and more were female, and clonal diversity was possibly underestimated.

In regard to this clone: Its antigen remains unknown.

V lost 6 bases and J lost 3, with 17 bases in between. Germline CDR1 MDHEN, CDR2 SYDVKM. The CDR3 sequence is 15 residues long. Some clones are missing from TCRdb's copy, which holds only in-frame ones; the method was immunoSEQ multiplex PCR. The profile covers 250,000 or so clones, with about 92% appearing a single time and approximately 0.52% taken by the ten largest. Sample: peripheral blood, taken on day 0 of AZD1222 vaccination. The chain recombines TRBV28 with TRBJ1-1, with D possibly matching TRBD1 (6 bases). The sequence was obtained from an adult in good health. Here the CDR3 reads CASRGTGIGDTEAFF. CDR3 coding DNA: TGTGCCAGCAGGGGAACAGGGATTGGGGACACTGAAGCTTTCTTT.